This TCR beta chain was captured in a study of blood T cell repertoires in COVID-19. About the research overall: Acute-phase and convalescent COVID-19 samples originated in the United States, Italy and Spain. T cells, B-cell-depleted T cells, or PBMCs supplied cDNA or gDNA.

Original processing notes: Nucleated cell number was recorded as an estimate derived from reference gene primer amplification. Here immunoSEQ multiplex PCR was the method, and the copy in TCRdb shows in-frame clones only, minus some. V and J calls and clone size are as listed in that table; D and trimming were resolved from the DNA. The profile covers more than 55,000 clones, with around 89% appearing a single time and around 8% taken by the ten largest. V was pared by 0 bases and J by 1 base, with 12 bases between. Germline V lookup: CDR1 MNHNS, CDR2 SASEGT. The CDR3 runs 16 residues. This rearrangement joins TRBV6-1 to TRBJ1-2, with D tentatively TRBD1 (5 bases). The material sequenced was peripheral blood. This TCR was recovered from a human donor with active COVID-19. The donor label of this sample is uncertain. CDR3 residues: CASSEALRGGNYGYTF. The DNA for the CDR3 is TGTGCCAGCAGTGAAGCGCTTCGGGGGGGTAACTATGGCTACACCTTC.